These 11 T cell receptor beta chains were sequenced from one sample in a study of T cell responses to AZD1222 COVID-19 vaccine. Assay used: immunoSEQ multiplex PCR; TCRdb lists only in-frame clones, some missing. The table records fewer than 150,000 clones, approximately 85% of them present only once. The input for sequencing was peripheral blood, taken on day 0 of AZD1222 vaccination. Receptor source: an adult in good health.

This chain joins TRBV2 and TRBJ2-1, with D possibly being TRBD1 (5 bases). The CDR3 spans 14 residues. In germline, CDR1 is SNHLY, CDR2 FYNNEI. Trimming removed 1 base at V and 6 bases at J, with 10 bases between. CDR3 bases: TGTGCCAGCAGTGAAGGGGGCGCCGGCAATGAGCAGTTCTTC. Translation: CASSEGGAGNEQFF.

The chain has TRBV30 and TRBJ1-3, with D hard to call. Trimming stripped 4 bases from V and 3 bases from J, with 13 bases between. The CDR3 runs 14 residues. CDR1 GTSNPN and CDR2 SVGIG come from the germline V gene (reference sequence). CDR3 nucleotides: TGTGCCTGGACGTCCGGACTTATTGGAAACACCATATATTTT. Its translation: CAWTSGLIGNTIYF.

The chain joins TRBV19 to TRBJ1-1; a possible D gene is TRBD1 (5 bases). V was clipped by 7 bases and J by 3 bases, with 9 bases between them. The CDR3 length is 12 residues. Germline-derived CDR1 and CDR2 are LNHDA and SQIVND (reference sequence). The CDR3 protein is CASTGAHTEAFF. CDR3 nucleotide sequence: TGTGCCAGTACTGGGGCCCACACTGAAGCTTTCTTT.

This chain uses TRBV6-5 with TRBJ2-1; no clear D. The CDR3 has 15 amino acids. The V end lost 5 bases, the J end lost 7 bases, and 18 bases lay between the germline ends. Per the germline V gene, CDR1 is MNHEY and CDR2 is SVGAGI. The CDR3 spells CASSLSVASRNEQFF. CDR3 in DNA: TGTGCCAGCAGTCTGTCGGTTGCTAGTAGAAATGAGCAGTTCTTC.

This chain's CDR3 is CSAPMGAEAFF. CDR3 nucleotides: TGCAGTGCACCCATGGGGGCTGAAGCTTTCTTT. The chain has TRBV20-1 and TRBJ1-1; possible D gene TRBD1, 5 bases. CDR1 DFQATT and CDR2 SNEGSKA come from the germline V gene (reference sequence). This CDR3 is built from 11 residues. Trimming left V 6 bases short and J 6 bases short, with 11 bases between.

The chain uses TRBV3-1 (or the pseudogene TRBV3-2) and TRBJ2-7, with TRBD2 as a possible D gene (7 bases). The CDR3 consists of 16 residues. V was trimmed by 4 bases and J by 0 bases, leaving 16 bases between them. CDR1 is LGHDT, CDR2 YNNKEL, per germline (reference sequence). For the CDR3, the DNA is TGTGCCAGCAGCCGCCGGGGGGCCCAAAGCTCCTACGAGCAGTACTTC. As protein: CASSRRGAQSSYEQYF.

This chain connects TRBV30 to TRBJ1-3, with D possibly TRBD1 on 6 matching bases. Germline V CDR1 and CDR2: GTSNPN, SVGIG (reference sequence). V was shortened by 6 bases and J by 1 base, with 10 bases between the two germline ends. The CDR3 length is 13 residues. Written as DNA, the CDR3 is TGTGCCTGCCACACAGGGTCTGGAAACACCATATATTTT. Its translation: CACHTGSGNTIYF.

In DNA form, the CDR3 reads TGTGCCAGCAGCGCTGAGTATTCACCCCTCCACTTT. Its protein product is CASSAEYSPLHF. The chain joins TRBV11-2 to TRBJ1-6; D not certain. The CDR3 loop spans 12 amino acids. The germline gives CDR1 SGHAT, CDR2 FQNNGV. With 5 bases removed from V and 8 bases from J, the gap between germline ends came to 7 bases.

V usage is TRBV16 and J usage is TRBJ1-2, with D uncertain. V lost 6 bases and J lost 9, with 11 bases in between. Looked up from germline, CDR1 is KGHSY and CDR2 is FQNENV. This CDR3 is built from 11 residues. CDR3 in DNA: TGTGCCAGCAGTAACCTCGACCGCTACACCTTC. It codes for CASSNLDRYTF.

This clone was recorded once. The rearrangement uses TRBV7-3 and TRBJ1-2; D is uncertain. This CDR3 is built from 13 residues. CDR1 and CDR2 from the germline V gene are SGHTA and FQGTGA. Trimming took off 4 bases at V and 3 bases at J, with 9 bases between the two ends. CDR3 in DNA: TGTGCCAGCAGCTATGGGCGGGACTATGGCTACACCTTC. Translation: CASSYGRDYGYTF.

The rearrangement links TRBV7-9 to TRBJ2-5; D is undetermined. Germline CDR1 reads SEHNR; CDR2 reads FQNEAQ (reference sequence). This CDR3 has 14 amino acids. Trimming removed 5 bases from V and 4 bases from J, with 14 bases in between. The CDR3: CASSQRGQAETQYF. The CDR3 coding sequence is TGTGCCAGCAGCCAGCGTGGGCAGGCAGAGACCCAGTACTTC.